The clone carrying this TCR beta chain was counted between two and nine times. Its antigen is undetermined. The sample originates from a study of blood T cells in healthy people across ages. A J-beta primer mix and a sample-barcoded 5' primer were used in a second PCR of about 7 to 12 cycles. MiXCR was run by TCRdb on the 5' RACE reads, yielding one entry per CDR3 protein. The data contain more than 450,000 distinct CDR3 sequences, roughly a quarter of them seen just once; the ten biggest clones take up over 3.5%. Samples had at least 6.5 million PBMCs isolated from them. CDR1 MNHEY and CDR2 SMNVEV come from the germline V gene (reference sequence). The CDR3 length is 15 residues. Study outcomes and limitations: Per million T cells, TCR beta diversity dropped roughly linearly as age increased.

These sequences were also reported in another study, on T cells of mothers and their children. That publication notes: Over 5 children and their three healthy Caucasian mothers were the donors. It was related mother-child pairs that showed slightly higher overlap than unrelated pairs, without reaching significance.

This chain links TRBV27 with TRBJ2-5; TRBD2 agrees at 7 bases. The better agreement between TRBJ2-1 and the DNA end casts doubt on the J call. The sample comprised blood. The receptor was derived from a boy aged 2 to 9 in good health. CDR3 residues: CASSSLAGAVNEQFF. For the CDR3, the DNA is TGTGCCAGCAGTTCTCTGGCGGGAGCGGTCAATGAGCAGTTCTTC.